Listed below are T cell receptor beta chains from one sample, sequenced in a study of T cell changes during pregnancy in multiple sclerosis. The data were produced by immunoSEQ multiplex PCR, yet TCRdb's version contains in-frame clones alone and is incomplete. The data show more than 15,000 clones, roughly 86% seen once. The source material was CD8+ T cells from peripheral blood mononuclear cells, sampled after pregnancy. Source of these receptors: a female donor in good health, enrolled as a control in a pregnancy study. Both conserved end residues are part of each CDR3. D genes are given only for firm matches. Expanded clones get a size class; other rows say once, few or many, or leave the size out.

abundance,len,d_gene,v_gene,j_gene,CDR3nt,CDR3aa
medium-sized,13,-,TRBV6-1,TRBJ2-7,TGTGCCAGCAGTGACGGGTTGGCCTACGAGCAGTACTTC,CASSDGLAYEQYF
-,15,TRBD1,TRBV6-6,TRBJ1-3,TGTGCCAGCAGTACGGAGGGGGCTCGTGGAAACACCATATATTTT,CASSTEGARGNTIYF
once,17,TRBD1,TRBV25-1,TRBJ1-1,TGTGCCAGCAGTGGACCCGGGACAGGGGAAGTGAACACTGAAGCTTTCTTT,CASSGPGTGEVNTEAFF
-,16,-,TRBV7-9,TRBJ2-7,TGTGCCAGCAGCTCCAACGACGTAACTAGCATTTACGAGCAGTACTTC,CASSSNDVTSIYEQYF
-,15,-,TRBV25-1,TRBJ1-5,TGTGCCAGCAGTGATGGGTTCAGGCCCTGGCAGCCCCAGCATTTT,CASSDGFRPWQPQHF
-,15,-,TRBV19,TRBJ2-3,TGTGCCAGTAGTATAGGGGTTGGGGAGAAAGATACGCAGTATTTT,CASSIGVGEKDTQYF
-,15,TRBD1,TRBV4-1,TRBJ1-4,TGCGCCAGCAGCCAAGTCCCGGGACAGCTGGAAAAACTGTTTTTT,CASSQVPGQLEKLFF
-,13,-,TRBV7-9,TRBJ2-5,TGTGCCAGCAGCTTTGAGACAGAAGAGACCCAGTACTTC,CASSFETEETQYF
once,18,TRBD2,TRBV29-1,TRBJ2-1,TGCAGCGTTGATCACCTGCGGGAGAAGGTGGGGATACACAATGAGCAGTTCTTC,CSVDHLREKVGIHNEQFF
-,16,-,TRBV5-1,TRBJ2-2,TGCGCCAGCAGCTCACCACAGGGAACCTACACCGGGGAGCTGTTTTTT,CASSSPQGTYTGELFF
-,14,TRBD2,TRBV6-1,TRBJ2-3,TGTGCCAGCAGTGTTAGCGGGAGCACAGATACGCAGTATTTT,CASSVSGSTDTQYF
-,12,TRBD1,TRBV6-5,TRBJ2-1,TGTGCCAGCAGCCCGACAGGGGATGAGCAGTTCTTC,CASSPTGDEQFF
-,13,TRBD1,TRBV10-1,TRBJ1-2,TGCGCCAGTACTGGGACAGACGGCTATGGCTACACCTTC,CASTGTDGYGYTF
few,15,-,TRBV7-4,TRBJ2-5,TGTGCCAGCATAAGGTGGGCGGGGCTCCAAGAGACCCAGTACTTC,CASIRWAGLQETQYF
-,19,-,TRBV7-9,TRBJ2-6,TGTGCCAGCAGCCCTTCGATTCGAGGGAAAGGCTCTGGGGCCAACGTCCTGACTTTC,CASSPSIRGKGSGANVLTF
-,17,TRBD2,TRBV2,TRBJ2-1,TGTGCCAGCATTCCCGGGACTAGCGGGAGACAACACAATGAGCAGTTCTTC,CASIPGTSGRQHNEQFF
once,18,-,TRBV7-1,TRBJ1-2,TGTGCCAGCAGCGCCTTATATCACGACGAGGGAAAGACCTATGGCTACACCTTC,CASSALYHDEGKTYGYTF
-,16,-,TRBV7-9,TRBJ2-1,TGTGCCAGCAGCCCCGGGCGGGCTGCCGGCTACAATGAGCAGTTCTTC,CASSPGRAAGYNEQFF
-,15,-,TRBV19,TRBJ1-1,TGTGCCAGTAGTATGGGGGGTGAACTTGCCACTGAAGCTTTCTTT,CASSMGGELATEAFF